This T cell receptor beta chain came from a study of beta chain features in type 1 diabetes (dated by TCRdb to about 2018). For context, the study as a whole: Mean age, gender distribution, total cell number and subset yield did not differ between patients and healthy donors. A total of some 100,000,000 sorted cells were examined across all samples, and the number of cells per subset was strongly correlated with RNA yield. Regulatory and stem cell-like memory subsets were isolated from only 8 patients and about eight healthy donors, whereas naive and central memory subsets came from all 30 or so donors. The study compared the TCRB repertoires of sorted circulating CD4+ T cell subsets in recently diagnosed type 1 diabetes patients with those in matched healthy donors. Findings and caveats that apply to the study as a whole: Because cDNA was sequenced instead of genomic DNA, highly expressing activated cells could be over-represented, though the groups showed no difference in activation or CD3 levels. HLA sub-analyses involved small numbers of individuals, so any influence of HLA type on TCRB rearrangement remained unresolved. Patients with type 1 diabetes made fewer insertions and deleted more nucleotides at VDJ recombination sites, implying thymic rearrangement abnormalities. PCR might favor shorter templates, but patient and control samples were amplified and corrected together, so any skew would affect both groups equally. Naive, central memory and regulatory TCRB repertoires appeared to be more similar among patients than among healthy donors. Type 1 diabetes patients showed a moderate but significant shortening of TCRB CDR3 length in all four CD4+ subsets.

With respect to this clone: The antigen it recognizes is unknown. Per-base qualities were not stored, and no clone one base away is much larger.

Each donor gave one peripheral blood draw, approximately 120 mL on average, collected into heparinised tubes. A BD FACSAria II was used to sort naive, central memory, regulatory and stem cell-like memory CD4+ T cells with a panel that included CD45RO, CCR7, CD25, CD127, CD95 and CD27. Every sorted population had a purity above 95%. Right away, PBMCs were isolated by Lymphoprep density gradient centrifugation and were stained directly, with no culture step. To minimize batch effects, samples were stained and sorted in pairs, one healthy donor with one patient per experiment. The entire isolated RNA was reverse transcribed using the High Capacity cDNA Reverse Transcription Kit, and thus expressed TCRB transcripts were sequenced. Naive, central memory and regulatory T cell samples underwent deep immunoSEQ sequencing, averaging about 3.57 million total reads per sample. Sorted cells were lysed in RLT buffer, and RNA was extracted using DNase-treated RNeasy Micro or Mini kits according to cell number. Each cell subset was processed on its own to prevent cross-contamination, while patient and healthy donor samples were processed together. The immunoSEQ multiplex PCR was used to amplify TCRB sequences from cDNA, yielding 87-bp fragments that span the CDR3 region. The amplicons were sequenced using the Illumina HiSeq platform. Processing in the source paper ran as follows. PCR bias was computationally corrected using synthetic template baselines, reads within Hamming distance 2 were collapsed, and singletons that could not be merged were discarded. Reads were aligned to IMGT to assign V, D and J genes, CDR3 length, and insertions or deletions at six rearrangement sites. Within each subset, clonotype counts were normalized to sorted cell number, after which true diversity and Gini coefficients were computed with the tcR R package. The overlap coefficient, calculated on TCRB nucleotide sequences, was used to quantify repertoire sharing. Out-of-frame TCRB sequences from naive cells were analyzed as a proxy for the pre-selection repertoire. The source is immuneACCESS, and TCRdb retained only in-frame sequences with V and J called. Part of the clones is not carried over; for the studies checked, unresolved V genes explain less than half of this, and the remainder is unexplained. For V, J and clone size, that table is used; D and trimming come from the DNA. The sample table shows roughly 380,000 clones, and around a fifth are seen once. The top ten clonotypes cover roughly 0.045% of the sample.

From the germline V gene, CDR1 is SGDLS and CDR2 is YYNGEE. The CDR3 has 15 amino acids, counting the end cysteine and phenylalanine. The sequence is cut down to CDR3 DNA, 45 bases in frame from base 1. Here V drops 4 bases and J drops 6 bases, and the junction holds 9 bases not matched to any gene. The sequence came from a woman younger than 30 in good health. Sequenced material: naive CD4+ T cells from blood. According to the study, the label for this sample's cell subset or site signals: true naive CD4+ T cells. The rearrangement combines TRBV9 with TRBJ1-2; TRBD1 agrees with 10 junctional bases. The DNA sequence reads TGTGCCAGCAGCCCCCGGGACAGGGGACCTCATGGCTACACCTTC. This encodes CASSPRDRGPHGYTF.